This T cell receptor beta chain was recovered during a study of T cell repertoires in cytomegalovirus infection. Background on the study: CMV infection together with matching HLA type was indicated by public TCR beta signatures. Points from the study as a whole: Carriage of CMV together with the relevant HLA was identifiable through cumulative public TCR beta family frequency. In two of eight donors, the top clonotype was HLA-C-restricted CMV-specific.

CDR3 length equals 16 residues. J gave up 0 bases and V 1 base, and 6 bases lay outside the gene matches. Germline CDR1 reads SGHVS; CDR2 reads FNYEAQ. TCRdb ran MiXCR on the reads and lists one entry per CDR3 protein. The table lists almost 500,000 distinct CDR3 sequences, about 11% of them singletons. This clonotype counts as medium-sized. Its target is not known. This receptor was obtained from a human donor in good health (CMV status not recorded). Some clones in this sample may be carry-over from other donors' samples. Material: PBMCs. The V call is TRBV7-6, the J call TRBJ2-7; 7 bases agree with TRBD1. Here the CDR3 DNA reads TGTGCCAGCAGCTTAGGACCACAGGGGATCTCCTACGAGCAGTACTTC. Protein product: CASSLGPQGISYEQYF.